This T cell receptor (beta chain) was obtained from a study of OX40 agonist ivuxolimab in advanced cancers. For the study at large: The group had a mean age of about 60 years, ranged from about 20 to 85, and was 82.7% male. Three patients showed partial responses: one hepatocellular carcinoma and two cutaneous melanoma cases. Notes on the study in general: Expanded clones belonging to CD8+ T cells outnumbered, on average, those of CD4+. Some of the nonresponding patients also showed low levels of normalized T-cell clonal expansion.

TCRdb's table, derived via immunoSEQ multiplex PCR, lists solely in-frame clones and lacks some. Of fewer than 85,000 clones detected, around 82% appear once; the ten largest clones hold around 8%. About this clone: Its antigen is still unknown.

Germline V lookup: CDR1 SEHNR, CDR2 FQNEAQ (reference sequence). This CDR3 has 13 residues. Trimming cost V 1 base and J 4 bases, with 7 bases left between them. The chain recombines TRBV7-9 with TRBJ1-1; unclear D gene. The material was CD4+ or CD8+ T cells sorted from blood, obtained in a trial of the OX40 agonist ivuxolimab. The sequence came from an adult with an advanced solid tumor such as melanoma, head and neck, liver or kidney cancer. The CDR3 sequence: CASSLVLPTEAFF. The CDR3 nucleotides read TGTGCCAGCAGCTTAGTTCTCCCCACTGAAGCTTTCTTT.